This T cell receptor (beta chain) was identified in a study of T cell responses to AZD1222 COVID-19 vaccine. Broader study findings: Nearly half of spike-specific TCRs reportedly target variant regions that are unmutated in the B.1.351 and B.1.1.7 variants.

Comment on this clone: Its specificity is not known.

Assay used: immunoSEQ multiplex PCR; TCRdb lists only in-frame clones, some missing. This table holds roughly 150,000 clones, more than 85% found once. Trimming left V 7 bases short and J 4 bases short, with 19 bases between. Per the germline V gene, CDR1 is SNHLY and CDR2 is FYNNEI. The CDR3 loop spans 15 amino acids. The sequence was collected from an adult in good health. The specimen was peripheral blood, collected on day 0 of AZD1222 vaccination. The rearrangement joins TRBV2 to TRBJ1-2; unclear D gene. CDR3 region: CASTKGKTIPYGYTF. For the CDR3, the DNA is TGTGCCAGCACGAAAGGCAAAACGATCCCCTATGGCTACACCTTC.